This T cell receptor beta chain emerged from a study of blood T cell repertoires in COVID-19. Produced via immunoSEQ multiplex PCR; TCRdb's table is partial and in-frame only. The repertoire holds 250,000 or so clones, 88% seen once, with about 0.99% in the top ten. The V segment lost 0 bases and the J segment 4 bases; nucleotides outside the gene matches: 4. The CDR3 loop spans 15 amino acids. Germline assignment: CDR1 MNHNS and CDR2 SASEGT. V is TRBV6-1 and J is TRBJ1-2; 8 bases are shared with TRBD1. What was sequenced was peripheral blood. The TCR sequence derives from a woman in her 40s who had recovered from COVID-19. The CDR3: CASSEAGTGPYGYTF. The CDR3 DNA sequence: TGTGCCAGCAGTGAAGCGGGGACAGGACCCTATGGCTACACCTTC.